This T cell receptor beta chain was observed in a study of cytomegalovirus exposure and HLA in healthy donors. As for the study in general: Earlier, some 200 million T cells were analyzed, and fewer than 120 million unique TCR beta sequences were found among them. General study points: As was reported, the HLA-A and HLA-B alleles of most subjects were accurately predicted from TCR beta sequences. Links to common viral pathogens appeared, in a later analysis, for several of the most significant clusters. Reports credit the classifier with highly specific, highly sensitive diagnosis of cytomegalovirus status.

Germline loops: CDR1 SGHDT, CDR2 YYEEEE. Trimming removed 4 bases from V and 10 bases from J; junction bases left unmatched: 8. The CDR3 has 13 amino acids. Amplification used 60 Vbeta primers and 13 Jbeta primers. Generated by immunoSEQ multiplex PCR, the TCRdb table keeps only in-frame clones and is missing some. The sample has 90,000 to 120,000 clones; roughly three fifths are singletons. About this clone: What it recognizes is unknown.

Sequenced sample: PBMCs. This receptor was obtained from a man under 40 in good health and CMV-seropositive. V is TRBV5-6 and J is TRBJ1-3; 7 bases fit TRBD1. The CDR3 protein is CASSQVDRETIYF. CDR3 bases: TGTGCCAGCAGCCAGGTCGACAGGGAGACCATATATTTT.